These 6 T cell receptor beta chains were all obtained from the same sample, sequenced in a study of beta chain features in type 1 diabetes. Study results and limitations: Patients with Type 1 diabetes showed moderately but significantly shorter TCRB CDR3s in all four CD4+ subsets.

Every bit of the isolated RNA underwent reverse transcription, so sequencing read expressed TCRB transcripts. TCRdb's table, derived via immunoSEQ multiplex PCR, lists solely in-frame clones and lacks some. This table has 20,000 to 25,000 clones, 55% to 70% appearing once. Antigens for these TCRs are unknown. Sample: stem cell memory CD4+ T cells from blood. The receptor set was obtained from a woman in her thirties or forties with type 1 diabetes.

The rearrangement joins TRBV12-5 to TRBJ2-3, with D perhaps matching TRBD2 (5 bases). Looked up from germline, CDR1 is LGHNT and CDR2 is FRNRAP. The CDR3 totals 15 residues. Trimming cost V 1 base and J 5 bases, with 13 bases left between them. CDR3 sequence (DNA): TGTGCTAGTGGTTTGGGCTTAGGAGAGGGAGATACGCAGTATTTT. It yields the protein CASGLGLGEGDTQYF.

This clone was observed a few times. The chain uses TRBV7-9 and TRBJ1-4; 11 bases fit TRBD1. Per the germline V gene, CDR1 is SEHNR and CDR2 is FQNEAQ (reference sequence). This CDR3 comprises 16 residues. V trimming: 0 bases; J trimming: 7 bases; junction bases outside the gene matches: 4. The CDR3 coding sequence is TGTGCCAGCAGCTTAGCAGGACAGGGGGCAGGTGAAAAACTGTTTTTT. This encodes CASSLAGQGAGEKLFF.

V usage is TRBV4-2 and J usage is TRBJ1-5, with D maybe TRBD1 (6 bases). CDR3 length: 17 amino acids. Trimming left V 3 bases short and J 0 bases short, with 15 bases between. Germline V gene sequence: CDR1 LGHNA, CDR2 YNFKEQ. The CDR3 DNA sequence: TGTGCCAGCAGCCAGGACGTCAGACAGGCTAGCAATCAGCCCCAGCATTTT. It codes for CASSQDVRQASNQPQHF.

The V call is TRBV7-8, the J call TRBJ2-5; 7 bases are shared with TRBD1. V lost 5 bases and J lost 4; bases outside the gene matches: 1. The CDR3 has 12 residues. The V gene's germline CDR1 is SGHVS and CDR2 FQNEAQ. CDR3 DNA: TGTGCCAGCAGCAGGACAGGAGAGACCCAGTACTTC. This codes for CASSRTGETQYF.

The rearrangement joins TRBV5-4 to TRBJ1-1, with D tentatively TRBD1 (5 bases). Germline assignment: CDR1 SGHNT and CDR2 YYREEE (reference sequence). The length of the CDR3 is 13 residues. With 4 bases removed from V and 4 bases from J, the gap between germline ends came to 11 bases. The CDR3 sequence is CASSLGESTEAFF. As DNA, the CDR3 is TGTGCCAGCAGCCTAGGGGAAAGCACTGAAGCTTTCTTT.

V gene TRBV4-2 combines with J gene TRBJ2-3; D is perhaps TRBD1 (6 bases). Germline V gene lookup returns CDR1 LGHNA and CDR2 YNFKEQ. V lost 0 bases and J lost 3, with 19 bases in between. The CDR3 runs to 18 residues. The CDR3 DNA follows: TGTGCCAGCAGCCAAGATGAGAGTAGCCAAGGGGGTACAGATACGCAGTATTTT. It specifies CASSQDESSQGGTDTQYF.